A selection of T cell receptor beta chains follows, all from one sample in a study of blood T cell repertoires in COVID-19. Libraries were prepared by immunoSEQ multiplex PCR; TCRdb keeps only in-frame clonotypes and omits some of them. The data show 150,000 to 200,000 clones, 60% to 80% seen once. Sequenced: peripheral blood. Receptors were obtained from a woman in her sixties or seventies with acute or convalescent COVID-19. Both conserved end residues are part of each CDR3. D genes are given only for firm matches. Not every row has a clone size; where given, it reads once, few, many or a size class.

DNA,CDR3,D,V,size,J
TGTGCTAGTGGTTTGGGCGTTCTCGCGTCCTCAGATACGCAGTATTTT,CASGLGVLASSDTQYF,.,TRBV12-5,.,TRBJ2-3
TGCAGCGTTAAAGTAGCGGGTCATCTCTCCTACGAGCAGTACTTC,CSVKVAGHLSYEQYF,TRBD2,TRBV29-1,.,TRBJ2-7
TGTGCCAGCAGCGTAAGGCAGGACTATGGCTACACCTTC,CASSVRQDYGYTF,.,TRBV9,.,TRBJ1-2
TGTGCCAGCTTCAGGGTCCTAACGGACAATGAGCAGTTCTTC,CASFRVLTDNEQFF,.,TRBV2,.,TRBJ2-1
TGTGCCAGCACAAGGCGCGCGGGAGTAGCAGAGACCCAGTACTTC,CASTRRAGVAETQYF,TRBD2,TRBV5-6,.,TRBJ2-5
TGCGCCAGCAGCTTAACAGGGGGGCATAGCTCCTACAATGAGCAGTTCTTC,CASSLTGGHSSYNEQFF,TRBD1,TRBV5-1,.,TRBJ2-1
TGTGCCTGGAGTGCCGCGGCCAATTCACCCCTCCACTTT,CAWSAAANSPLHF,.,TRBV30,few,TRBJ1-6
TGTGCCAGTAGTACAGACAGGGCGAACACTGAAGCTTTCTTT,CASSTDRANTEAFF,TRBD1,TRBV19,.,TRBJ1-1
TGTGCCAGCAGTTTCGGGACTAGCGGGAGTCGAAATGAGCAGTTCTTC,CASSFGTSGSRNEQFF,TRBD2,TRBV6-6,.,TRBJ2-1
TGTGCCAGCAGCGCGAGGCTGGGAGGCACTACAGATACGCAGTATTTT,CASSARLGGTTDTQYF,.,TRBV11-1,once,TRBJ2-3
TGTGCCAGCAGTTTTAGCGGGAGTTTTTTCTCTGGGGCCAACGTCCTGACTTTC,CASSFSGSFFSGANVLTF,TRBD2,TRBV2,.,TRBJ2-6
TGTGCCAGCGAACAGGTCCCCTCTGGAAACACCATATATTTT,CASEQVPSGNTIYF,.,TRBV6-6,.,TRBJ1-3
TGTGCCAGCACCTTATTTAACTATGGCTACACCTTC,CASTLFNYGYTF,.,TRBV2,.,TRBJ1-2
TGTGCCAGCAGCGTTAGCGGGAAGAGGACAGATACGCAGTATTTT,CASSVSGKRTDTQYF,TRBD2,TRBV9,.,TRBJ2-3
TGTGCCAGCAGCTTTCAAACAGGGGGCGGGGAGACCCAGTACTTC,CASSFQTGGGETQYF,TRBD1,TRBV7-2,.,TRBJ2-5
TGTGCCAGCAGCACGGGACTAGCGGGATGGAATGAGCAGTTCTTC,CASSTGLAGWNEQFF,TRBD2,TRBV9,.,TRBJ2-1
TGTGCCAGCGGAAGGGGAGGTTCTGGGGCCAACGTCCTGACTTTC,CASGRGGSGANVLTF,.,TRBV5-5,.,TRBJ2-6
TGTGCCAGCTCGCTTGGGTTGGGACAGCTGAACACTGAAGCTTTCTTT,CASSLGLGQLNTEAFF,TRBD1,TRBV18,.,TRBJ1-1
TGTGCCAGCTCACCAAGCGCAGGGGCTGGCTACACCTTC,CASSPSAGAGYTF,.,TRBV18,.,TRBJ1-2
TGCAGTGGAATTAGCGGGAGCTACGAGCAGTACTTC,CSGISGSYEQYF,TRBD2,TRBV29-1,once,TRBJ2-7
TGTGCCAGCAGCTTAAGTCGCGCCCAAGAGACCCAGTACTTC,CASSLSRAQETQYF,.,TRBV11-2,.,TRBJ2-5
TGTGCCAGCATCAAACCACGGGAGACCCAGTACTTC,CASIKPRETQYF,.,TRBV2,once,TRBJ2-5
TGTGCCAGCAGACCAGGGGGCCGGGAGACCCAGTACTTC,CASRPGGRETQYF,TRBD1,TRBV12-3/TRBV12-4,.,TRBJ2-5
TGCAGCGTTGAGAGCCTAGCGGGAGTCTCCTACAATGAGCAGTTCTTC,CSVESLAGVSYNEQFF,TRBD2,TRBV29-1,.,TRBJ2-1
TGTGCCACCACTCAGGACAGGGTTTCTCTCGAGCAGTACTTC,CATTQDRVSLEQYF,TRBD1,TRBV6-5,.,TRBJ2-7